This T cell receptor (beta chain) was identified during a study of T cell repertoires in cytomegalovirus infection. TCRdb re-called the reads through MiXCR, storing one row per CDR3 protein. Of hundreds of thousands of distinct CDR3 sequences in the sample, approximately 32% were seen once. Points from the study as a whole: In two of eight donors, the top clonotype was HLA-C-restricted CMV-specific.

A remark on this clonotype: Its antigen is unknown.

The V end lost 2 bases, the J end lost 1 base, and 9 bases lay between the germline ends. The CDR3 consists of 14 residues. The germline CDR1 and CDR2 sequences are MNHEY and SMNVEV (reference sequence). The sequence was obtained from a human donor in good health (CMV status not recorded). Some clones in this sample may be carry-over from other donors' samples. The sequencing used cultured PBMCs, collected from culture after CMV antigen stimulation. The chain has TRBV27 and TRBJ2-7, with D perhaps TRBD1 or TRBD2 (6 bases each). Written as DNA, the CDR3 is TGTGCCAGCAGTTTAAAGGGGGGTTCCTACGAGCAGTACTTC. It is translated as CASSLKGGSYEQYF.